What follows are 10 T cell receptor beta chains derived from one specimen sequenced in a study of cytomegalovirus exposure and HLA in healthy donors. The PCR contained 60 Vbeta and 13 Jbeta primers. Profiling relied on immunoSEQ multiplex PCR, and the TCRdb table lists in-frame clones only, not all of them. The sample lists 150,000 to 180,000 clones, over 70% occurring once. Material: PBMCs. The receptors here all came from a man aged 30-40 years in good health and CMV-seropositive.

The chain couples TRBV7-2 to TRBJ1-2; TRBD1 aligns across 9 bases. CDR3 length equals 13 residues. The ends lost 5 bases at V and 6 bases at J; junction bases unmatched: 4. The germline CDR1 and CDR2 sequences are SGHTA and FQGNSA. The CDR3 DNA reads TGTGCCAGCAGCAAACGGACAGGGGATGGCTACACCTTC. This codes for CASSKRTGDGYTF.

This clone appeared once. CDR3 sequence: CASSQTSGSQYEQYF. For the CDR3, the DNA is TGTGCCAGCAGCCAGACTAGCGGGAGTCAGTACGAGCAGTACTTC. The chain joins TRBV7-2 to TRBJ2-7; 12 bases align to TRBD2. The CDR3 contains 15 residues. The J segment lost 4 bases and the V segment lost 5 bases, leaving 6 bases of the junction unmatched. Germline V lookup: CDR1 SGHTA, CDR2 FQGNSA.

This clone occurred once. The genes are TRBV7-8 and TRBJ1-1; D possibly corresponds to TRBD1 (6 bases). The germline V gene encodes CDR1 SGHVS and CDR2 FQNEAQ. The CDR3 covers 16 residues. The V gene lost 7 bases and the J gene lost 3 bases, with 21 bases spanning the gap. CDR3 DNA: TGTGCCAGCATCGCACCGGGGGGCGGAAGGGACACTGAAGCTTTCTTT. It translates to CASIAPGGGRDTEAFF.

The gene calls are TRBV4-2 and TRBJ1-2; 8 bases agree with TRBD1. With V trimmed by 4 bases and J by 8 bases, 3 bases remained unmatched. The CDR3 contains 12 residues. The germline V gene encodes CDR1 LGHNA and CDR2 YNFKEQ. The CDR3 DNA follows: TGTGCCAGCAGCCCGGACAGGGAAGGCTACACCTTC. Residues: CASSPDREGYTF.

This clone was found a few times. The chain uses TRBV10-1 and TRBJ1-5, with D tentatively TRBD1 (6 bases). V lost 5 bases to trimming and J lost 7 bases, with 12 bases between them. CDR1 is WNHNN, CDR2 SYGVQD, per germline (reference sequence). The CDR3 sequence is 13 residues long. The CDR3 loop is CASSQGLEQPQHF. CDR3 DNA: TGCGCCAGCAGTCAGGGGCTAGAACAGCCCCAGCATTTT.

The chain couples TRBV10-1 to TRBJ2-7; tentatively, D is TRBD2 (5 bases). The germline gives CDR1 WNHNN, CDR2 SYGVQD (reference sequence). The CDR3 extends over 13 amino acids. Trimming left V 0 bases short and J 6 bases short, with 9 bases between. CDR3 DNA sequence: TGCGCCAGCAGTGAGTCTGGACTGGGCGAGCAGTACTTC. This codes for CASSESGLGEQYF.

The chain joins TRBV29-1 to TRBJ2-4; 8 nucleotides line up with TRBD1. The CDR3 length is 13 residues. Germline loops: CDR1 SQVTM, CDR2 ANQGSEA. V trimming: 5 bases; J trimming: 9 bases; junction bases outside the gene matches: 9. CDR3 residues: CSVRTGTQGIQYF. CDR3 coding DNA: TGCAGCGTTCGGACAGGGACGCAGGGCATTCAGTACTTC.

This clone was found a few times. The rearrangement uses TRBV25-1 and TRBJ1-4, with D tentatively TRBD1 (5 bases). The CDR3 extends over 16 amino acids. Germline CDR1 MGHDK, CDR2 SYGVNS. V lost 5 bases and J 7 bases, leaving 20 bases between the germline ends. The CDR3 DNA reads as TGTGCCAGCAGTCCGCTGGGGCAGGAATGGGGTGAAAAACTGTTTTTT. This gives the protein CASSPLGQEWGEKLFF.

The V and J genes are TRBV23-1 and TRBJ1-2; D uncertain. TRBV23-1 is designated an ORF whose function remains uncertain. There are 13 residues in the CDR3. The V and J ends lost 11 bases and 3 bases respectively, with 16 bases between them. The CDR3 DNA is TGCGCCGGATTGAGGGAGATCGACTATGGCTACACCTTC. Its protein is CAGLREIDYGYTF.

The chain carries TRBV28 and TRBJ2-1; 7 positions agree with TRBD1. The CDR3 is made up of 18 amino acids. J was trimmed by 0 bases and V by 5 bases; bases with no gene match: 13. CDR1 and CDR2 (germline): MDHEN, SYDVKM. The CDR3 region is CASSDRGTDRYSYNEQFF. The CDR3 DNA is TGTGCCAGCAGTGACAGAGGAACGGACAGGTACTCCTACAATGAGCAGTTCTTC.